The entry below gives a single T cell receptor (beta chain) sequence along with its context. The data derive from a study of blood T cell repertoires in COVID-19. Across the study: Sources were T cells, B-cell-depleted T cells, or PBMCs; the material itself was cDNA or gDNA.

Participant age was about 18 to 95 years, and participants resided in fewer than 25 US areas. Which cohort a participant joined came from the clinical history participants gave. Original processing methods: Using reference gene primer amplification, nucleated cell counts were estimated. Generated by immunoSEQ multiplex PCR, the TCRdb table keeps only in-frame clones and is missing some. V, J and clone size are those of that table, while D and trimming were read from the DNA. Of about 200,000 clones in the sample, more than 75% were seen once. CDR3 size: 15 residues. Trimming cost V 3 bases and J 1 base, with 12 bases left between them. Germline CDR1 reads LNHDA; CDR2 reads SQIVND (reference sequence).

The origin of this receptor is a man between 35 and 55 years old with acute COVID-19. Sequencing was performed on PBMCs or T cells enriched from blood (not recorded which). This chain joins TRBV19 and TRBJ1-2; maybe TRBD1 (6 bases). Here the CDR3 reads CASSIFGTNNYGYTF. CDR3 nucleotide sequence: TGTGCCAGTAGTATCTTCGGGACAAATAACTATGGCTACACCTTC.